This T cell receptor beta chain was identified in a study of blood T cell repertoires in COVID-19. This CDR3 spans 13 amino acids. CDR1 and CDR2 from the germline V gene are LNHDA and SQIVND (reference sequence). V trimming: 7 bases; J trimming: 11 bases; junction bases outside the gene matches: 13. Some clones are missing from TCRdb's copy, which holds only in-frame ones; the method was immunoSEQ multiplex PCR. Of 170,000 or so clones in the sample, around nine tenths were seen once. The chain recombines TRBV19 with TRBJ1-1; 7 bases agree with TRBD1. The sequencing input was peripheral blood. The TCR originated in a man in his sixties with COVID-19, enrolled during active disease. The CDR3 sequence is CASISSEGAQAFF. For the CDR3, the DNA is TGTGCCAGTATATCTAGTGAGGGGGCGCAGGCTTTCTTT.